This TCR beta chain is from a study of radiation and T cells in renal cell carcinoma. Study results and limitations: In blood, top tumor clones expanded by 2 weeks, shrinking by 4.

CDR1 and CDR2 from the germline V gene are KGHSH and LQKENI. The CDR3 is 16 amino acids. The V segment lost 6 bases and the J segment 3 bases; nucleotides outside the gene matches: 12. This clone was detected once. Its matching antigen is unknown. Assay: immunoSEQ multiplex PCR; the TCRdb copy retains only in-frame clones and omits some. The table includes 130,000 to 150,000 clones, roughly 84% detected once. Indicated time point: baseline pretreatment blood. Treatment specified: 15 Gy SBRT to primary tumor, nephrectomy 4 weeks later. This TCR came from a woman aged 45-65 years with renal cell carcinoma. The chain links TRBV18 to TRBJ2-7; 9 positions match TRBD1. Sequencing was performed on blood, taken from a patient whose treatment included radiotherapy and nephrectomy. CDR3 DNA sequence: TGTGCCAGCTCCGACCCCGGGGGACAGGGACTCTACGAGCAGTACTTC. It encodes CASSDPGGQGLYEQYF.